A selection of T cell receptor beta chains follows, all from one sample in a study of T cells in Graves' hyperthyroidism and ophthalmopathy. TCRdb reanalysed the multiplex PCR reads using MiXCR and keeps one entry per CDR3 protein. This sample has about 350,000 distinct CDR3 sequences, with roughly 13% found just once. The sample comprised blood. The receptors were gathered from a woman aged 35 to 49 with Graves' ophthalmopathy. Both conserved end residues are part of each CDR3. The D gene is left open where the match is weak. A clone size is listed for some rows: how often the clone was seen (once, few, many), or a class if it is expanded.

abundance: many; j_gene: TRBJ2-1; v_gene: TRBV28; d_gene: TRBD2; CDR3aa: CASSWGLAGVNEQFF; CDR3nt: TGTGCCAGCAGTTGGGGACTAGCGGGAGTCAATGAGCAGTTCTTC
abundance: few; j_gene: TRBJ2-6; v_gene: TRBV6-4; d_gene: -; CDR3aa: CASRGSGANVLTF; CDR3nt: TGTGCCAGCAGGGGTTCTGGGGCCAACGTCCTGACTTTC
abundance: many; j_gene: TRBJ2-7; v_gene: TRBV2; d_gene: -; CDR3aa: CASSDGFSRYYEQYF; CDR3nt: TGTGCCAGCAGTGACGGGTTTAGCAGATACTACGAGCAGTACTTC
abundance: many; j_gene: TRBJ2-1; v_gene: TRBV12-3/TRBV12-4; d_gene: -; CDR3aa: CASSLTAVSPFYNEQFF; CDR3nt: TGTGCCAGCAGTTTAACGGCGGTTAGCCCTTTCTACAATGAGCAGTTCTTC
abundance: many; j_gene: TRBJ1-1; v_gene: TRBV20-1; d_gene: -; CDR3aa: CSARHLNTEAFF; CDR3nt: TGCAGTGCTAGACACCTGAACACTGAAGCTTTCTTT
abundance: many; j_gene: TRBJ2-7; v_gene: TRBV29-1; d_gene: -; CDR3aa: CSVVYAVMGNYEQYF; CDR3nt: TGCAGCGTTGTGTACGCTGTGATGGGGAACTACGAGCAGTACTTC
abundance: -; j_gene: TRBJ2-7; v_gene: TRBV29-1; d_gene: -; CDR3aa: CSVEFRGSEQYF; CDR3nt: TGCAGCGTTGAGTTTAGGGGGTCCGAGCAGTACTTC
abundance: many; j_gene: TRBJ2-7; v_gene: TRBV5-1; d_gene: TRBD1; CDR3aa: CASSRRTGADYEQYF; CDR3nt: TGCGCCAGCAGCAGGCGGACAGGGGCGGACTACGAGCAGTACTTC
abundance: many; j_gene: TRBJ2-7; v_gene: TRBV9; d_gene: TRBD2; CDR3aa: CASSEGTSGYSYEQYF; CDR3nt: TGTGCCAGCAGCGAGGGGACTAGCGGGTATTCCTACGAGCAGTACTTC
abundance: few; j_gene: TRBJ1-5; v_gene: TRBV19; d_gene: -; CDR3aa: CASSMGRGRAYSNQPQHF; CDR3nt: TGTGCCAGTAGTATGGGAAGGGGCCGGGCATATAGCAATCAGCCCCAGCATTTT
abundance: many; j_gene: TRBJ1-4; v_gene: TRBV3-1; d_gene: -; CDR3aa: CASGTTTNEKLFF; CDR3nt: TGTGCCAGTGGGACAACAACTAATGAAAAACTGTTTTTT
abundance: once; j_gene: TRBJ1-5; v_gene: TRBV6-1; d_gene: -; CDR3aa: CASSPTKGGNQPQHF; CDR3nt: TGTGCCAGCTCACCGACAAAGGGTGGCAATCAGCCCCAGCATTTT
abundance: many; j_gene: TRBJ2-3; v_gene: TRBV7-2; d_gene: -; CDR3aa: CASSFPTSRADTQYF; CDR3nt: TGTGCCAGCAGCTTCCCTACCTCACGTGCTGATACGCAGTATTTT
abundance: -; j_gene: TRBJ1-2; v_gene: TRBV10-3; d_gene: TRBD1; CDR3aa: CAITRGQGVYGYTF; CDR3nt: TGTGCCATCACCAGGGGACAGGGCGTCTATGGCTACACCTTC
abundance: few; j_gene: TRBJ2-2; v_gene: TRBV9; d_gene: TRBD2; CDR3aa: CASSKTSGGSNTGELFF; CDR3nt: TGTGCCAGCAGCAAGACTAGCGGGGGGTCGAACACCGGGGAGCTGTTTTTT
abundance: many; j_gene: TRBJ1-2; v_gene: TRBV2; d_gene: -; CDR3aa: CASRTEAYGYTF; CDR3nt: TGTGCCAGCAGAACGGAAGCTTATGGCTACACCTTC
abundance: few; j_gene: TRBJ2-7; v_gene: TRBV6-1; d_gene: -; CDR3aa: CASSEAMGVCEQYF; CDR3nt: TGTGCCAGCAGTGAAGCGATGGGGGTCTGCGAGCAGTACTTC
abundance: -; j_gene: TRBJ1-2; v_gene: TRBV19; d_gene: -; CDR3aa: CASSMGLNYGYTF; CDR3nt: TGTGCCAGTAGTATGGGGCTTAACTATGGCTACACCTTC
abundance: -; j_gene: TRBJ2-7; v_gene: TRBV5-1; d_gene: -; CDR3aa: CASTIGHLSTYEQYF; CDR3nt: TGCGCCAGCACTATAGGACACCTCTCCACCTACGAGCAGTACTTC
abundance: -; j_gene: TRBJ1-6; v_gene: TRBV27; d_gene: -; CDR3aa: CASSLKPPGNSPLHF; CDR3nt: TGTGCCAGCAGTTTAAAGCCACCGGGGAATTCACCCCTCCACTTT
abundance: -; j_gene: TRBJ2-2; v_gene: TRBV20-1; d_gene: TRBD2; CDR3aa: CSARAGGPDTGELFF; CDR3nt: TGCAGTGCTAGAGCGGGGGGGCCCGACACCGGGGAGCTGTTTTTT
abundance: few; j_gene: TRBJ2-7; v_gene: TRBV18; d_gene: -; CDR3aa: CASSAGRISYEQYF; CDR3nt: TGTGCCAGCTCAGCCGGGAGAATCTCCTACGAGCAGTACTTC
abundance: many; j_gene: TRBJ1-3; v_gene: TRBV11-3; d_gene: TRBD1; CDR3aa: CASSSGQISGNTIYF; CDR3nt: TGTGCCAGCAGCTCGGGACAGATCTCTGGAAACACCATATATTTT
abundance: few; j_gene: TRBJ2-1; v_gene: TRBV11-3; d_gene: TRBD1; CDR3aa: CASSLLRDRGYNEQFF; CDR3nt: TGTGCCAGCAGCTTACTCCGGGACAGGGGCTACAATGAGCAGTTCTTC
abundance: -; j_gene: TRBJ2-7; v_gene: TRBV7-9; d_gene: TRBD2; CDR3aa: CASSLGTSVLYEQYF; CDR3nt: TGTGCCAGCAGCCTCGGGACTAGCGTGCTCTACGAGCAGTACTTC
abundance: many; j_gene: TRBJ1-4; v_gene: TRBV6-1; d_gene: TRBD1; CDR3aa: CASTSLGQGHEKLFF; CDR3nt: TGTGCCAGCACGTCACTAGGACAGGGGCATGAAAAACTGTTTTTT
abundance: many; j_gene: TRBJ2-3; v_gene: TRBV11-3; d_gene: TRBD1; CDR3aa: CASSTHRDRAPDTQYF; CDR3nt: TGTGCCAGCAGCACCCACCGGGACAGGGCCCCAGATACGCAGTATTTT
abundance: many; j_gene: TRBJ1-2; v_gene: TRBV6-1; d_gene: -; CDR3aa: CASSPSGTRRDYGYTF; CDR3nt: TGTGCCAGCAGCCCGTCCGGGACGCGAAGGGACTATGGCTACACCTTC
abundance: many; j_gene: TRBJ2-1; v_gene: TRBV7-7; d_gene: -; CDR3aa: CASSSIPGREQFF; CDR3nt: TGTGCTAGCAGCTCGATCCCAGGTCGGGAGCAGTTCTTC
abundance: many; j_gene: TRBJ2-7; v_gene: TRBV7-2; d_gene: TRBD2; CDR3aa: CASSKNSGAFSYEQYF; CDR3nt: TGTGCCAGCAGCAAAAATAGCGGGGCCTTCTCCTACGAGCAGTACTTC
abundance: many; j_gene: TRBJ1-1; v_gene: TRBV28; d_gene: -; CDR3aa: CASSFKGHTEAFF; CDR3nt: TGTGCCAGCAGTTTCAAGGGTCACACTGAAGCTTTCTTT
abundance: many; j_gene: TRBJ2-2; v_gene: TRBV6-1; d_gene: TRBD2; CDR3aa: CASSEASGGTNTGELFF; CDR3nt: TGTGCCAGCAGTGAAGCAAGCGGGGGGACGAACACCGGGGAGCTGTTTTTT
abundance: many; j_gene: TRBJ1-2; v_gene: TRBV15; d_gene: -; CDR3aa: CATSSDRNYGYTF; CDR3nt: TGTGCCACCAGCTCCGACAGGAACTATGGCTACACCTTC
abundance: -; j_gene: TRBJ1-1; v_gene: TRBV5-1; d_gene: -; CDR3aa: CASSLDTGRDAFF; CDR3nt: TGCGCCAGCAGCTTGGATACAGGGAGAGACGCTTTCTTT
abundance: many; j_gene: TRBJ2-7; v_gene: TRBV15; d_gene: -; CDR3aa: CATSRSSENLYEQYF; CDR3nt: TGTGCCACCAGCAGATCCAGCGAGAATCTCTACGAGCAGTACTTC
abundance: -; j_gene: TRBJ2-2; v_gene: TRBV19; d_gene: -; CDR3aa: CASSKWTATVGELFF; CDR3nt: TGTGCCAGTAGTAAGTGGACAGCCACCGTAGGGGAGCTGTTTTTT
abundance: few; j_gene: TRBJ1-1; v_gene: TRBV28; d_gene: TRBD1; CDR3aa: CASSSGTGGEIEAFF; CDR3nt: TGTGCCAGCAGTTCCGGGACAGGGGGGGAAATTGAAGCTTTCTTT
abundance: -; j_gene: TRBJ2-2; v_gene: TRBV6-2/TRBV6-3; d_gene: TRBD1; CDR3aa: CASSSLQGISGELFF; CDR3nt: TGTGCCAGCAGTTCCCTACAGGGGATTAGCGGGGAGCTGTTTTTT
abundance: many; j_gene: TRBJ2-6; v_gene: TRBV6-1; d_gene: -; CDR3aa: CASSEAGGANVLTF; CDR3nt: TGTGCCAGCAGTGAAGCGGGTGGGGCCAACGTCCTGACTTTC
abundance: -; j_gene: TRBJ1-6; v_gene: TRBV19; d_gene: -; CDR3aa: CASSQAQGSPLHF; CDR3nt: TGTGCCAGTAGCCAAGCACAGGGTTCACCCCTCCACTTT
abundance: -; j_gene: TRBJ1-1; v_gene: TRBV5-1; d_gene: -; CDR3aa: CASSLRPGGEGTEAFF; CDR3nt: TGCGCCAGCAGCTTAAGGCCCGGGGGTGAGGGTACTGAAGCTTTCTTT
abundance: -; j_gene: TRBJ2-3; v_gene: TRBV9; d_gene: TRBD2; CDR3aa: CASSVDAGAGEGTQYF; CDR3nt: TGTGCCAGCAGCGTAGACGCGGGAGCGGGGGAAGGTACGCAGTATTTT